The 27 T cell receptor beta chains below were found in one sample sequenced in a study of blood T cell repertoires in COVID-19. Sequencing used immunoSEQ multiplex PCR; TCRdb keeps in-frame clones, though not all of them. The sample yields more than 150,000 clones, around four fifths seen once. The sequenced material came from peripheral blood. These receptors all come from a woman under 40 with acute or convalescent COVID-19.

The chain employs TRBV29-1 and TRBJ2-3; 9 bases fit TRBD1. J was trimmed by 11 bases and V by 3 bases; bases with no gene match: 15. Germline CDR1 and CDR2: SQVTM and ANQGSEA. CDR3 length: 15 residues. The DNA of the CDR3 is TGCAGCGTTGATGATGGGGGACAGGGTTTATATCAGCAGTATTTT. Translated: CSVDDGGQGLYQQYF.

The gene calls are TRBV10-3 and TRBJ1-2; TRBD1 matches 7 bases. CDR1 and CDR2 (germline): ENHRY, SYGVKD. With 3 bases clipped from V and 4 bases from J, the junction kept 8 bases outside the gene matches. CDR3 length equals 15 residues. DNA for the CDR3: TGTGCCATCAGTGAAGTCCAGGGGGTTCGCTATGGCTACACCTTC. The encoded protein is CAISEVQGVRYGYTF.

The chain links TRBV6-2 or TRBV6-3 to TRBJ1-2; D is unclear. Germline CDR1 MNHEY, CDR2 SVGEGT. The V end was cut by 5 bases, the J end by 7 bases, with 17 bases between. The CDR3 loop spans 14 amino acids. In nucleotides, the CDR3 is TGTGCCAGCAGTCCCCAAGGAGGAAGCGGTGGCTACACCTTC. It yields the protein CASSPQGGSGGYTF.

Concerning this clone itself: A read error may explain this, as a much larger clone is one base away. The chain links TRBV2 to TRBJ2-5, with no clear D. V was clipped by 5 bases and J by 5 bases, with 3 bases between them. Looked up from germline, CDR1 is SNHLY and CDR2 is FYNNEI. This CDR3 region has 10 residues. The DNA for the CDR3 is TGTGCCAGCAGTCAGGAGACCCAGTACTTC. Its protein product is CASSQETQYF.

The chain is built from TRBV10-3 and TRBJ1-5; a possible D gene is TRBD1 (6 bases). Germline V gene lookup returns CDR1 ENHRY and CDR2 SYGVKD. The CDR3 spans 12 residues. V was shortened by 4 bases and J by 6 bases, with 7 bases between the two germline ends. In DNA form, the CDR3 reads TGTGCCATCAGTGGGGGGCCTCAGCCCCAGCATTTT. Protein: CAISGGPQPQHF.

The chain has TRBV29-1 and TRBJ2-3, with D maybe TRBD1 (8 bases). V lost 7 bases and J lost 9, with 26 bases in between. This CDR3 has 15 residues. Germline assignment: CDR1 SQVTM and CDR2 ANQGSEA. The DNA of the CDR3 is TGCAGCGGTGAGGTGGGGGGGACAGGTGTCAGGACGCAGTATTTT. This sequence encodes CSGEVGGTGVRTQYF.

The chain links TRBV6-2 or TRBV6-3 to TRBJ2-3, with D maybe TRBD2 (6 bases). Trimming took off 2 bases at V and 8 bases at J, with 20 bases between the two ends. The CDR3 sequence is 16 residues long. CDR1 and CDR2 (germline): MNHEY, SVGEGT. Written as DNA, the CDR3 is TGTGCCAGCAGTTACCGCATAGCGTCCGGAGGGGTTACGCAGTATTTT. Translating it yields CASSYRIASGGVTQYF.

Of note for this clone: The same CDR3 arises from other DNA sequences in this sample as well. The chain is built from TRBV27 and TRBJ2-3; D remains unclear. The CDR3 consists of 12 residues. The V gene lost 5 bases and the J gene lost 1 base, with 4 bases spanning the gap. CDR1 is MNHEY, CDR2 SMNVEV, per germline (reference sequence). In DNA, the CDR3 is TGTGCCAGCAGTCCGGGCACAGATACGCAGTATTTT. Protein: CASSPGTDTQYF.

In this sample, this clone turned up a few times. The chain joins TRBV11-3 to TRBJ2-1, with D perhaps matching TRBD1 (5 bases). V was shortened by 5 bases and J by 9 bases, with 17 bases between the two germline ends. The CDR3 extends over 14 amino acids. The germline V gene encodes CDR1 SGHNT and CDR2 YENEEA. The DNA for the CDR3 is TGTGCCAGCAGCGCGACAGTGGAGAGAGTTGAGCAGTTCTTC. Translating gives CASSATVERVEQFF. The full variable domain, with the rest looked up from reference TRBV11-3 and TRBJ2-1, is EAGVVQSPRYKIIEKKQPVAFWCNPISGHNTLYWYLQNLGQGPELLIRYENEEAVDDSQLPKDRFSAERLKGVDSTLKIQPAELGDSAVYLCASSATVERVEQFFGPGTRLTVL.

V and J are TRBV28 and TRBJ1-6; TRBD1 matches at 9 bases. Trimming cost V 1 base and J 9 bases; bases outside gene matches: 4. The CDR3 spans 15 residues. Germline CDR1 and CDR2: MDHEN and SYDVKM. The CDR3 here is CASSLYRGLGSPLHF. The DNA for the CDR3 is TGTGCCAGCAGTTTATACAGGGGGCTAGGTTCACCCCTCCACTTT.

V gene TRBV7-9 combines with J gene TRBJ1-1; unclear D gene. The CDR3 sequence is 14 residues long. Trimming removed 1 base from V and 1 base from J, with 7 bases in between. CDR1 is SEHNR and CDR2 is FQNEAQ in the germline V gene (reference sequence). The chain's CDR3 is CASSLVAGNTEAFF. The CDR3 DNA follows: TGTGCCAGCAGCTTAGTAGCTGGGAACACTGAAGCTTTCTTT.

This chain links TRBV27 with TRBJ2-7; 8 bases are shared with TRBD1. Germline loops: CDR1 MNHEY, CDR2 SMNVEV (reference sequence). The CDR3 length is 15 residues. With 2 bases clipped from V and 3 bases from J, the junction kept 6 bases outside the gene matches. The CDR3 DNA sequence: TGTGCCAGCAGTTTAGAGGCAGGGGGCAACTACGAGCAGTACTTC. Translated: CASSLEAGGNYEQYF.

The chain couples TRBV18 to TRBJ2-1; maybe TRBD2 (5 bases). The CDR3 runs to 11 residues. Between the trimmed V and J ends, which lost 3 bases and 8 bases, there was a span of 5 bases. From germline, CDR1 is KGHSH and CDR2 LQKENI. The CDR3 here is CASSPRDEQFF. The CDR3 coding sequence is TGTGCCAGCTCACCGAGGGATGAGCAGTTCTTC.

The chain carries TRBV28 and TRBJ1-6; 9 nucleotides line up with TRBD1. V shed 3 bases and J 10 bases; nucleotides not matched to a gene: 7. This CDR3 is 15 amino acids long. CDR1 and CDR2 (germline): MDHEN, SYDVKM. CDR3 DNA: TGTGCCAGCAGTTTCGGGACAGGGTGGTTCTCACCCCTCCACTTT. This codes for CASSFGTGWFSPLHF.

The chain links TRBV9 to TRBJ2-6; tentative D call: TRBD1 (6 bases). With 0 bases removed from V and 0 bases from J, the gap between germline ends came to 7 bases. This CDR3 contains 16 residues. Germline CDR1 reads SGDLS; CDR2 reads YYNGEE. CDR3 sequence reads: CASSVAGDSGANVLTF. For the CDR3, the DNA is TGTGCCAGCAGCGTAGCAGGGGACTCTGGGGCCAACGTCCTGACTTTC.

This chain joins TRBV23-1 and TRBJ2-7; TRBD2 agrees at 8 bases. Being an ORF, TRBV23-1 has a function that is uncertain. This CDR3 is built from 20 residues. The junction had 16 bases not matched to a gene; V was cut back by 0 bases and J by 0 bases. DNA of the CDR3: TGCGCCAGCAGTCAATCGAGGTCCGGGACGCAGGCGGGGGGCTCCTACGAGCAGTACTTC. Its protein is CASSQSRSGTQAGGSYEQYF.

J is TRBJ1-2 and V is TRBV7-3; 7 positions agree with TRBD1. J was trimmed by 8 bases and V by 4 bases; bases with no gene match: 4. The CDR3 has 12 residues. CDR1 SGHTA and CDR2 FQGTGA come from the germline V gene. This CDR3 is CASSSGGQGYTF. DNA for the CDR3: TGTGCCAGCAGCTCAGGGGGACAGGGCTACACCTTC.

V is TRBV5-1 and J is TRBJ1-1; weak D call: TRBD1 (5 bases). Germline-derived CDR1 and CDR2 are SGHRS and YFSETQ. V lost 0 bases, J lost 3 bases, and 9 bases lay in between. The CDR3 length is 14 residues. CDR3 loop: CASSLEGADTEAFF. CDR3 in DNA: TGCGCCAGCAGCTTGGAAGGGGCGGACACTGAAGCTTTCTTT.

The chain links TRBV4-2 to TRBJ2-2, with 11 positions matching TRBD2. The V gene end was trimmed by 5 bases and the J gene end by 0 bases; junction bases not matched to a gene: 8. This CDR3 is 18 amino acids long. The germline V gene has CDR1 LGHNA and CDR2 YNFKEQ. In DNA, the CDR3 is TGTGCCAGCAGCACTCCTAGCGGGGGGTCTTCGAACACCGGGGAGCTGTTTTTT. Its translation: CASSTPSGGSSNTGELFF.

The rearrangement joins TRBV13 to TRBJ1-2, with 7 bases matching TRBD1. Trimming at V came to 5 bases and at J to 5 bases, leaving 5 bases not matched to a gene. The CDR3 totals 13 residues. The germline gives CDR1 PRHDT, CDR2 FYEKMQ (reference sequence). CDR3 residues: CASSGTDAYGYTF. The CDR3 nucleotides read TGTGCCAGCAGCGGGACAGACGCTTATGGCTACACCTTC.

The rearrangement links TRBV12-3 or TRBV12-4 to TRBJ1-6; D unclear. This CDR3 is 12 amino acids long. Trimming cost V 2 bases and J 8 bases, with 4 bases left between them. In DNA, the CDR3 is TGTGCCAGCAGTTTATCTTATTCACCCCTCCACTTT. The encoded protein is CASSLSYSPLHF.

The CDR3 region is CASSEFGGGDYEQYF. Here the CDR3 DNA reads TGTGCCAGCAGTGAATTTGGGGGGGGAGACTACGAGCAGTACTTC. The rearrangement links TRBV6-1 to TRBJ2-7; the match to TRBD2 covers 7 bases. The J segment lost 3 bases and the V segment lost 2 bases, leaving 7 bases of the junction unmatched. The CDR3 runs 15 residues. The germline gives CDR1 MNHNS, CDR2 SASEGT.

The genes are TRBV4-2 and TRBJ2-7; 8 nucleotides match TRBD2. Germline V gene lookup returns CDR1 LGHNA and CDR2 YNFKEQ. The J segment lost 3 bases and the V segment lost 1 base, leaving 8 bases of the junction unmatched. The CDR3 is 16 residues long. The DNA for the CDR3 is TGTGCCAGCAGCCAAGCATTAGCGGGACCCCGCTACGAGCAGTACTTC. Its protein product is CASSQALAGPRYEQYF.

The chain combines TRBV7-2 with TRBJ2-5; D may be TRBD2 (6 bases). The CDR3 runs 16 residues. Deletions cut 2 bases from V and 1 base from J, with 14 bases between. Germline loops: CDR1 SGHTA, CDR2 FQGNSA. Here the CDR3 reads CASSLSATSSQETQYF. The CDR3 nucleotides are TGTGCCAGCAGCTTATCTGCGACTAGTTCCCAAGAGACCCAGTACTTC.

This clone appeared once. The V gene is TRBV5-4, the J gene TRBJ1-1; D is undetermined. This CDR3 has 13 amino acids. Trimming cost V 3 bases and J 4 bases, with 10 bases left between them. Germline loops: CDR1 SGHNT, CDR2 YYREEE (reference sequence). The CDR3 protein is CASSSYAATEAFF. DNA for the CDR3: TGTGCCAGCAGCTCGTACGCGGCCACTGAAGCTTTCTTT.

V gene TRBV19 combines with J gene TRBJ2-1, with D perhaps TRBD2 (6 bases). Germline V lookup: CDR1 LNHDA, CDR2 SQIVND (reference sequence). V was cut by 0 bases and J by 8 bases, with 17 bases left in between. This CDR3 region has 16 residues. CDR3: CASSIDLGGVRDEQFF. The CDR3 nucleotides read TGTGCCAGTAGTATAGATCTCGGGGGAGTCAGGGATGAGCAGTTCTTC. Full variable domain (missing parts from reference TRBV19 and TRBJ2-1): DGGITQSPKYLFRKEGQNVTLSCEQNLNHDAMYWYRQDPGQGLRLIYYSQIVNDFQKGDIAEGYSVSREKKESFPLTVTSAQKNPTAFYLCASSIDLGGVRDEQFFGPGTRLTVL.

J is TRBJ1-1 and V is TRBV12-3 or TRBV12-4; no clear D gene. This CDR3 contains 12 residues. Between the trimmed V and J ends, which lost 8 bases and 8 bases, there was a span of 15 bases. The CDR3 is CASSDPGYEAFF. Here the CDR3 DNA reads TGTGCCAGCTCCGACCCGGGATACGAAGCTTTCTTT.